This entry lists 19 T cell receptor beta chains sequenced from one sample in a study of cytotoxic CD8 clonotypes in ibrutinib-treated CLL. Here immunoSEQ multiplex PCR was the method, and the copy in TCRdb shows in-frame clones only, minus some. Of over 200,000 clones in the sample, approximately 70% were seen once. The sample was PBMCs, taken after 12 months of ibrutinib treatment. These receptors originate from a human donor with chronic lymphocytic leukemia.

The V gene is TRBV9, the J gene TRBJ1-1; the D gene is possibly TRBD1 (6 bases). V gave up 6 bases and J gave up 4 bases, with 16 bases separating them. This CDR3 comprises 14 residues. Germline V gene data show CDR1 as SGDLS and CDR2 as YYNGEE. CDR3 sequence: CASTRQVLGTEAFF. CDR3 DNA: TGTGCCAGCACCCGACAGGTTTTGGGCACTGAAGCTTTCTTT.

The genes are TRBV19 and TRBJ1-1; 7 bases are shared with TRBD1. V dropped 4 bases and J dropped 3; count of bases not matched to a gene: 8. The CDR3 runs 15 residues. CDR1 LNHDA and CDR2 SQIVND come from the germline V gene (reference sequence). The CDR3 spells CASSTAGTAYTEAFF. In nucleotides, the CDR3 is TGTGCCAGTAGTACCGCTGGGACAGCATACACTGAAGCTTTCTTT.

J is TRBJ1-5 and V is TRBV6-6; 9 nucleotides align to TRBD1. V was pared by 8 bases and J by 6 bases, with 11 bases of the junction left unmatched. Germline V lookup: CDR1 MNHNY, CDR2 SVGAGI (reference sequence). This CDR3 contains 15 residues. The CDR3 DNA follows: TGTGCCAGCGAAAAAAAAGACAGGGGGGCTCAGCCCCAGCATTTT. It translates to CASEKKDRGAQPQHF.

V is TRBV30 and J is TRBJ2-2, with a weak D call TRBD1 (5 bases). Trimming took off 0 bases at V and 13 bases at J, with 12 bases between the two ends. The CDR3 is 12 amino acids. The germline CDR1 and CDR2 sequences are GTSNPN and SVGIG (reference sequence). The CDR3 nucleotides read TGTGCCTGGAGTGTAGGTCAGGGCAGGCTGTTTTTT. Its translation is CAWSVGQGRLFF.

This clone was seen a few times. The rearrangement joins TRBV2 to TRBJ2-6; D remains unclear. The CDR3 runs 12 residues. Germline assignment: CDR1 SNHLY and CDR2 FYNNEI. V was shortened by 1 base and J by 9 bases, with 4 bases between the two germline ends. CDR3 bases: TGTGCCAGCAGTGAAGAATTCAACGTCCTGACTTTC. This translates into CASSEEFNVLTF.

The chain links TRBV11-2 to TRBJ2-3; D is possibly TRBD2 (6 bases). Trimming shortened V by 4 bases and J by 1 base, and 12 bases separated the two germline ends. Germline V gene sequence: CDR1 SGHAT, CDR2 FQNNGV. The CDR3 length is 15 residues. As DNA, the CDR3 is TGTGCCAGCAGCTCCCCGGCTAGCGGCACAGATACGCAGTATTTT. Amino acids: CASSSPASGTDTQYF.

CDR3 region: CAAGTGGIANTGELFF. DNA for the CDR3: TGTGCCGCCGGGACAGGGGGAATCGCGAACACCGGGGAGCTGTTTTTT. This rearrangement joins TRBV19 to TRBJ2-2; 11 positions match TRBD1. This CDR3 has 16 residues. Germline assignment: CDR1 LNHDA and CDR2 SQIVND (reference sequence). After removal of 11 bases from V and 0 bases from J, the junction contained 8 bases not matched to a gene.

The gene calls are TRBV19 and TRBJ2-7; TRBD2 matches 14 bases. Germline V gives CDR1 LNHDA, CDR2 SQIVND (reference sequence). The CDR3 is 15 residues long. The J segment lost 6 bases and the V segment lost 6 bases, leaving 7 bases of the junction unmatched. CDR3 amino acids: CASRGLAGVFSEQYF. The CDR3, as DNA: TGTGCCAGTAGGGGACTAGCGGGAGTTTTTAGCGAGCAGTACTTC.

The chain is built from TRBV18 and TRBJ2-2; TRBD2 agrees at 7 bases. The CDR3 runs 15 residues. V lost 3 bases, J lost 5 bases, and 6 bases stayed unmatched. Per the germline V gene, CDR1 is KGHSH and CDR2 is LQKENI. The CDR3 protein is CASSPAGVRTGELFF. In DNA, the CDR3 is TGTGCCAGCTCACCGGCGGGGGTACGGACCGGGGAGCTGTTTTTT. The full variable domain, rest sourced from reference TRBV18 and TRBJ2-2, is NAGVMQNPRHLVRRRGQEARLRCSPMKGHSHVYWYRQLPEEGLKFMVYLQKENIIDESGMPKERFSAEFPKEGPSILRIQQVVRGDSAAYFCASSPAGVRTGELFFGEGSRLTVL.

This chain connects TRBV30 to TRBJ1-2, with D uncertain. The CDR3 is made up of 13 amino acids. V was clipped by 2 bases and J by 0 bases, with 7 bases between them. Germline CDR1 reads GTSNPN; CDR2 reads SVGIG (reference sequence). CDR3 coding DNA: TGTGCCTGGAGTAGAGGGACTAACTATGGCTACACCTTC. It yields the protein CAWSRGTNYGYTF.

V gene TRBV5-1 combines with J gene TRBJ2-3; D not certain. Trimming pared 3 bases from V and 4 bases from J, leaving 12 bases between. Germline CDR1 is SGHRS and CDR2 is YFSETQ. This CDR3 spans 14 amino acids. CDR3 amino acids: CASSSLPVPDTQYF. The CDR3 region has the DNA TGCGCCAGCAGCTCCCTTCCGGTCCCAGATACGCAGTATTTT.

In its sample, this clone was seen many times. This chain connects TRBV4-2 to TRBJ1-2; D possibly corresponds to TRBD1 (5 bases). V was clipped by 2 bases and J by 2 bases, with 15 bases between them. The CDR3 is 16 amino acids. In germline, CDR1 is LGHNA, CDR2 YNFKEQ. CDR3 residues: CASSQQNTRANYGYTF. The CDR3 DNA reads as TGTGCCAGCAGCCAACAAAATACCAGGGCAAACTATGGCTACACCTTC.

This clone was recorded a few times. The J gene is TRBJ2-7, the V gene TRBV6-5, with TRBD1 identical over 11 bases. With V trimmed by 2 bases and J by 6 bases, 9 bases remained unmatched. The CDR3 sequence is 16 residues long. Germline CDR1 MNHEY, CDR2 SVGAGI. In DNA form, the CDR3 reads TGTGCCAGCAGTTACACTCGGCTCGGGACAGGGGGCGAGCAGTACTTC. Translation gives CASSYTRLGTGGEQYF.

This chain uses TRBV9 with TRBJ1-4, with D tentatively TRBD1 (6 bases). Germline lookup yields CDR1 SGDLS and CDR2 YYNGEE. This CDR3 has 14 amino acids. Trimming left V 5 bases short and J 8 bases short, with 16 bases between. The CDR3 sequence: CASSTGQSWEKLFF. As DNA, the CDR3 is TGTGCCAGCAGTACTGGACAGTCGTGGGAAAAACTGTTTTTT.

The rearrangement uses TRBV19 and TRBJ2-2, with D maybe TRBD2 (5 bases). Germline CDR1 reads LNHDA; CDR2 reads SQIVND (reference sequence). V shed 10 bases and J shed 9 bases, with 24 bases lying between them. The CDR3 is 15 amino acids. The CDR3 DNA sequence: TGTGCCACTAAACAGCGGTGGGCTTCCTCCAGGGAGCTGTTTTTT. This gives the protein CATKQRWASSRELFF.

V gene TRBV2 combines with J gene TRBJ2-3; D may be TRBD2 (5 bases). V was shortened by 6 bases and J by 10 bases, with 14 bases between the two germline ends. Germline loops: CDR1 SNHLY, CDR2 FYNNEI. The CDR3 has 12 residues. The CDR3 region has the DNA TGTGCCAGCAGAACTTCTAGCTTCCCGCAGTATTTT. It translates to CASRTSSFPQYF.

The CDR3 DNA reads as TGTGCCAGCAGCTTGTGGGACAGGGCTGGGGCCAACGTCCTGACTTTC. This gives the protein CASSLWDRAGANVLTF. V gene TRBV28 combines with J gene TRBJ2-6; 9 positions agree with TRBD1. J lost 2 bases, V lost 6 bases, and 5 bases had no gene match. The CDR3 length is 16 residues. Germline V gene lookup returns CDR1 MDHEN and CDR2 SYDVKM.

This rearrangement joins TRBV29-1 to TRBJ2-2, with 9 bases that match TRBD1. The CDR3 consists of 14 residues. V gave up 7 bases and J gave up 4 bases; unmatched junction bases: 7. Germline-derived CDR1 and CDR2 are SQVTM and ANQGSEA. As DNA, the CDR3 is TGCAGCGGACGGGACAGGGCGGTCACCGGGGAGCTGTTTTTT. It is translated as CSGRDRAVTGELFF.

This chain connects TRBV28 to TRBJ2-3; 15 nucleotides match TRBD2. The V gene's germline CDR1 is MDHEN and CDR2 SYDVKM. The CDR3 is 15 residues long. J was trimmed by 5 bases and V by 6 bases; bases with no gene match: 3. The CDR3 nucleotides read TGTGCCAGCAGAAGGACTAGCGGGAGGGGAGATACGCAGTATTTT. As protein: CASRRTSGRGDTQYF. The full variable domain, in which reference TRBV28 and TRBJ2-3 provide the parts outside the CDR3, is DVKVTQSSRYLVKRTGEKVFLECVQDMDHENMFWYRQDPGLGLRLIYFSYDVKMKEKGDIPEGYSVSREKKERFSLILESASTNQTSMYLCASRRTSGRGDTQYFGPGTRLTVL.